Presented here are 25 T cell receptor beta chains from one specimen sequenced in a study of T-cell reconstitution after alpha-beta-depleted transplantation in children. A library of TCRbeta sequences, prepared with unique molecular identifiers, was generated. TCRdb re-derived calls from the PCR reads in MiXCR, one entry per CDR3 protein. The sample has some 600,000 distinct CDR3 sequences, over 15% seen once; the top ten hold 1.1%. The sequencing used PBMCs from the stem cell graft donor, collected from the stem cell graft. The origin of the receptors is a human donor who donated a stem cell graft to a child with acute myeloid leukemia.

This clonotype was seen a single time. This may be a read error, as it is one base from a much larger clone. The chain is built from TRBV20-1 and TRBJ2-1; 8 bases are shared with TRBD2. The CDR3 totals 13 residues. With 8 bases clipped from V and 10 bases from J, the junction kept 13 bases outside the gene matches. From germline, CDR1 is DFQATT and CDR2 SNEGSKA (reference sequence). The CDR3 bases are TGCAGTTCTACGGGAATAGCGGGGAACGAGCAGTTCTTC. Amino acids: CSSTGIAGNEQFF.

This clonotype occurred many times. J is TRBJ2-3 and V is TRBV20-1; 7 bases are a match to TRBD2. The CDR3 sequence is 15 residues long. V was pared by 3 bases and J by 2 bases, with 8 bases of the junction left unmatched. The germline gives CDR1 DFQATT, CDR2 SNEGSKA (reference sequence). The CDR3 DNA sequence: TGCAGTGCTAGGGGGGGGACTACCTACACAGATACGCAGTATTTT. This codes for CSARGGTTYTDTQYF.

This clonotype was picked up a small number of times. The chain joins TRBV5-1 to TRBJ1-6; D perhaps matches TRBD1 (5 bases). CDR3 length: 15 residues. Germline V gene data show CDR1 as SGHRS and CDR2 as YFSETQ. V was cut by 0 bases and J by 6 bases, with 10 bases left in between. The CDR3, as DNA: TGCGCCAGCAGCTTGGAGTGGGGGGGTAATTCACCCCTCCACTTT. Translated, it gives CASSLEWGGNSPLHF.

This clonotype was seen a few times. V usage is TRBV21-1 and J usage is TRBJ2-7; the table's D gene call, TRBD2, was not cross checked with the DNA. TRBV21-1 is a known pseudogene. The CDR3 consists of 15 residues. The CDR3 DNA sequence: TGTGCCAGCAGCCCCCAGGGAGGTGTAGTATACGAGCAGTACTTC. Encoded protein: CASSPQGGVVYEQYF.

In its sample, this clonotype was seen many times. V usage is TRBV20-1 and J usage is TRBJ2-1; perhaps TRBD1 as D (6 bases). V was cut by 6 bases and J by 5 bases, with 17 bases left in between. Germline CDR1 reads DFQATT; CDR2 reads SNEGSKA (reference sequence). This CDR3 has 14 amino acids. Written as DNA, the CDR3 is TGCAGTGCCGTAAAGCGCGGACAGCACAATGAGCAGTTCTTC. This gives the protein CSAVKRGQHNEQFF.

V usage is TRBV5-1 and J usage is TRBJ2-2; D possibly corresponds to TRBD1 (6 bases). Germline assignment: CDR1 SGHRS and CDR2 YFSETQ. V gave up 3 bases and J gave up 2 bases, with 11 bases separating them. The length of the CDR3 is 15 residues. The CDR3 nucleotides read TGCGCCAGCAGCTGGCAGGACAGTAACACCGGGGAGCTGTTTTTT. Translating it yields CASSWQDSNTGELFF.

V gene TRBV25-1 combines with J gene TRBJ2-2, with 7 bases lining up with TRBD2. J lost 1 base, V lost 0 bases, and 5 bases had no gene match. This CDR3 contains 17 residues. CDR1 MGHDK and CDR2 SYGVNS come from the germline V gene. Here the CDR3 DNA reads TGTGCCAGCAGTGAATACGTGGCTAGCGGGAACACCGGGGAGCTGTTTTTT. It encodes CASSEYVASGNTGELFF. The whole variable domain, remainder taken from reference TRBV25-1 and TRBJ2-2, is EADIYQTPRYLVIGTGKKITLECSQTMGHDKMYWYQQDPGMELHLIHYSYGVNSTEKGDLSSESTVSRIRTEHFPLTLESARPSHTSQYLCASSEYVASGNTGELFFGEGSRLTVL.

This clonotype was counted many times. The CDR3 DNA sequence: TGCAGCGTTGAAGGGTGGGGGGGATCCTACGAGCAGTACTTC. This codes for CSVEGWGGSYEQYF. This chain joins TRBV29-1 and TRBJ2-7, with TRBD2 identical over 7 bases. CDR1 is SQVTM, CDR2 ANQGSEA, per germline. V shed 1 base and J 1 base; nucleotides not matched to a gene: 4. The CDR3 is 14 residues long.

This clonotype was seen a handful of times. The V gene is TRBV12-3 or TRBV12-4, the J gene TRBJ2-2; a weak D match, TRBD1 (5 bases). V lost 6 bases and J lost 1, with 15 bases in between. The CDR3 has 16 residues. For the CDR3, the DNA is TGTGCCAGCAGCCACGGACACGTAAGGAACACCGGGGAGCTGTTTTTT. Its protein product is CASSHGHVRNTGELFF.

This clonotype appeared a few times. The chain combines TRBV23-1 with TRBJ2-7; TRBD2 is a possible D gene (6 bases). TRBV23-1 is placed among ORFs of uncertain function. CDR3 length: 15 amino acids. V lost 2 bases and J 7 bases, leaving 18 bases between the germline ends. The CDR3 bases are TGCGCCAGCAGTCAAAAGGGACTGACCCCTCGGGAGCAGTACGTC. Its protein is CASSQKGLTPREQYV.

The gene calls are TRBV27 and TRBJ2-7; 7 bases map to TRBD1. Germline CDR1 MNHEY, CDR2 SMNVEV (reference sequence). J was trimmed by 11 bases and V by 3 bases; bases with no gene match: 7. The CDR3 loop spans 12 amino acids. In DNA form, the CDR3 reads TGTGCCAGCAGTTTCAACAGGGGCCGGGAGTACTTC. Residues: CASSFNRGREYF.

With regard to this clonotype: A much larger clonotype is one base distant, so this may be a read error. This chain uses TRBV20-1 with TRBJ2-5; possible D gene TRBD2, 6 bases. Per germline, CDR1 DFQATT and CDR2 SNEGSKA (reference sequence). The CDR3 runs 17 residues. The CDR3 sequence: CCARTGGAGSFQETQYF. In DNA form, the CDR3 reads TGCTGTGCTAGAACGGGCGGCGCGGGATCCTTCCAAGAGACCCAGTACTTC.

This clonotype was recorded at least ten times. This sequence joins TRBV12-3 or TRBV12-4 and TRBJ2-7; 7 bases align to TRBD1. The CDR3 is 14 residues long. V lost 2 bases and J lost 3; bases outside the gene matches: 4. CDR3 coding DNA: TGTGCCAGCAGTTTATATCAGGGGGTCTACGAGCAGTACTTC. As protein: CASSLYQGVYEQYF.

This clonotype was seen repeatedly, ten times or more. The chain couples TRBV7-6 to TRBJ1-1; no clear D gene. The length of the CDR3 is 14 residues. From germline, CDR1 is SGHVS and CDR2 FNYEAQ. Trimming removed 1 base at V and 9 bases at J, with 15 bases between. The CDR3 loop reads CASSLELGQGKAFF. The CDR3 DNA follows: TGTGCCAGCAGCTTAGAGCTAGGGCAAGGGAAAGCTTTCTTT.

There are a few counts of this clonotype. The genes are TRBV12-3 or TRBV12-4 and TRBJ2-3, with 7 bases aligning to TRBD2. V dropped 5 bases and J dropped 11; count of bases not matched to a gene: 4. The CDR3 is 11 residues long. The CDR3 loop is CASSVGGGQYF. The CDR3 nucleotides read TGTGCCAGCAGTGTTGGGGGGGGGCAGTATTTT.

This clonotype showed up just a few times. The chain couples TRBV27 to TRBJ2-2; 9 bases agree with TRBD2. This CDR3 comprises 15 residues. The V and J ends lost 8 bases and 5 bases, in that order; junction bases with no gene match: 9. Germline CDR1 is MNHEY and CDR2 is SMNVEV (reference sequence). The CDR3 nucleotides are TGTGCCAGCGGGGGAGCGGGGGGACAAACCGGGGAGCTGTTTTTT. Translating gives CASGGAGGQTGELFF.

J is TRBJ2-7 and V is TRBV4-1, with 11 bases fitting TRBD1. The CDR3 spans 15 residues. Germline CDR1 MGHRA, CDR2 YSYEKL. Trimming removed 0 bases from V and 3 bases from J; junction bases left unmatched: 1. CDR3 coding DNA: TGCGCCAGCAGCCAAGAGGGACAGGGGGGCTACGAGCAGTACTTC. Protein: CASSQEGQGGYEQYF.

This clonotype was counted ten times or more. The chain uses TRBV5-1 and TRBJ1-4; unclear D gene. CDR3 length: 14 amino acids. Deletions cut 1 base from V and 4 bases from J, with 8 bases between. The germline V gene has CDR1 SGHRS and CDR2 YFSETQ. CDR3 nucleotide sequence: TGCGCCAGCAGCTTGACTGGACTTAATGAAAAACTGTTTTTT. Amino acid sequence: CASSLTGLNEKLFF.

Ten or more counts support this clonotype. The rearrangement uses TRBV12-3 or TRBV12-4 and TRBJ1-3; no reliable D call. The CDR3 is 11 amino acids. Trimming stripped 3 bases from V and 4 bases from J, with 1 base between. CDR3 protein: CASSFGNTIYF. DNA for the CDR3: TGTGCCAGCAGTTTCGGAAACACCATATATTTT.

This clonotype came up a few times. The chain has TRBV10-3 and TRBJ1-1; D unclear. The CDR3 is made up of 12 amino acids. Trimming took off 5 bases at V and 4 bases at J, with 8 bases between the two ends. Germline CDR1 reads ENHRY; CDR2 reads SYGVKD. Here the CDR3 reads CAISLTTTEAFF. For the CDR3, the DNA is TGTGCCATCAGTTTAACCACCACTGAAGCTTTCTTT.

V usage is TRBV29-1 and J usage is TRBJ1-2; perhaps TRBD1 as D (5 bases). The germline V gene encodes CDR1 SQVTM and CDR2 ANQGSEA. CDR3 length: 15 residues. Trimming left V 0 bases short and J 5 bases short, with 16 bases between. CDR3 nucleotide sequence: TGCAGCGTTGAAGATTGGCGGACTGGGGGTTATGGCTACACCTTC. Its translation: CSVEDWRTGGYGYTF. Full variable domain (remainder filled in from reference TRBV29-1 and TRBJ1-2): SAVISQKPSRDICQRGTSLTIQCQVDSQVTMMFWYRQQPGQSLTLIATANQGSEATYESGFVIDKFPISRPNLTFSTLTVSNMSPEDSSIYLCSVEDWRTGGYGYTFGSGTRLTVV.

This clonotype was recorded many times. CDR3 in amino acids: CSTQGGSNSPLHF. Written as DNA, the CDR3 is TGCAGTACCCAGGGGGGTAGTAATTCACCCCTCCACTTT. This chain uses TRBV20-1 with TRBJ1-6; 7 nucleotides line up with TRBD1. V shed 8 bases and J 6 bases; nucleotides not matched to a gene: 7. Looked up from germline, CDR1 is DFQATT and CDR2 is SNEGSKA (reference sequence). The CDR3 is made up of 13 amino acids.

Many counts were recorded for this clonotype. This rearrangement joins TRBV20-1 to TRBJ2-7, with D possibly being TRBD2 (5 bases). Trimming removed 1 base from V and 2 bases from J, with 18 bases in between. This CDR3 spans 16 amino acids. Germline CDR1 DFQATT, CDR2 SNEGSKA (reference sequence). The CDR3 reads CSARGRDKQRAYEQYV. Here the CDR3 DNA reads TGCAGTGCTAGAGGTCGTGACAAGCAGAGGGCCTACGAGCAGTACGTC.

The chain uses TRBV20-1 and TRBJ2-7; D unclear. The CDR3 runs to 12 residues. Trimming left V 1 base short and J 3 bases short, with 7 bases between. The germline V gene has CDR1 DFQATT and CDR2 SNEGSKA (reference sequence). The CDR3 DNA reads TGCAGTGCTAGAGCTGGGTTCTACGAGCAGTACTTC. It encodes CSARAGFYEQYF.

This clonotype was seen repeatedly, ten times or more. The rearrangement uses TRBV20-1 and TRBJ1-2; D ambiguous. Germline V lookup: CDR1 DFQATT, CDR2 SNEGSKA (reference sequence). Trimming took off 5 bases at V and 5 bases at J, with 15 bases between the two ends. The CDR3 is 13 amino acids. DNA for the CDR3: TGCAGTGCTTCACCGGGCCTGGGGTATGGCTACACCTTC. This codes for CSASPGLGYGYTF.